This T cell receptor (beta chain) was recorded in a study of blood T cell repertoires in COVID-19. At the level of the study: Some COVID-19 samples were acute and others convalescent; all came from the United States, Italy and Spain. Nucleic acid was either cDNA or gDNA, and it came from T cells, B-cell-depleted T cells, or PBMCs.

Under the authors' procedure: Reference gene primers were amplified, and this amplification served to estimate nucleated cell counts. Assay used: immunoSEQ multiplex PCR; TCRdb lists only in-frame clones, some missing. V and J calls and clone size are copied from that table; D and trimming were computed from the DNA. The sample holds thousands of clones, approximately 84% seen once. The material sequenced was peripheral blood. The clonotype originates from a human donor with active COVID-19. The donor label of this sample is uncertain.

The CDR3 loop reads CASSPTFAGYTF. In DNA, the CDR3 is TGCGCCAGCAGTCCGACATTTGCTGGCTACACCTTC. V usage is TRBV10-2 and J usage is TRBJ1-2; no reliable D call. The ends were cut back, 5 bases at V and 7 bases at J, with 11 bases in the middle. The CDR3 extends over 12 amino acids. Germline V lookup: CDR1 WSHSY, CDR2 SAAADI.